There are many counts of the clone carrying this T cell receptor (beta chain). The data are from a study of blood T cells in healthy people across ages. V dropped 6 bases and J dropped 5; count of bases not matched to a gene: 7. CDR3 length: 13 amino acids. CDR1 and CDR2 from the germline V gene are SQVTM and ANQGSEA. Combining a sample-barcoded 5' primer with a J-beta primer mix, a second PCR ran for roughly 7 to 12 cycles. From the 5' RACE reads, TCRdb called clonotypes with MiXCR, one entry per CDR3 protein. The sample contains fewer than 1,200,000 distinct CDR3 sequences, under 30% of which appear only once. The data were also submitted as part of a second study, on T cells of mothers and their children.

The receptor was derived from a girl between 2 and 10 years old in good health. Material: blood. This sequence joins TRBV29-1 and TRBJ1-5; 7 nucleotides match TRBD1. The CDR3 DNA is TGCAGCGTGGGGACAGACCAATATCAGCCCCAGCATTTT. Translation: CSVGTDQYQPQHF.